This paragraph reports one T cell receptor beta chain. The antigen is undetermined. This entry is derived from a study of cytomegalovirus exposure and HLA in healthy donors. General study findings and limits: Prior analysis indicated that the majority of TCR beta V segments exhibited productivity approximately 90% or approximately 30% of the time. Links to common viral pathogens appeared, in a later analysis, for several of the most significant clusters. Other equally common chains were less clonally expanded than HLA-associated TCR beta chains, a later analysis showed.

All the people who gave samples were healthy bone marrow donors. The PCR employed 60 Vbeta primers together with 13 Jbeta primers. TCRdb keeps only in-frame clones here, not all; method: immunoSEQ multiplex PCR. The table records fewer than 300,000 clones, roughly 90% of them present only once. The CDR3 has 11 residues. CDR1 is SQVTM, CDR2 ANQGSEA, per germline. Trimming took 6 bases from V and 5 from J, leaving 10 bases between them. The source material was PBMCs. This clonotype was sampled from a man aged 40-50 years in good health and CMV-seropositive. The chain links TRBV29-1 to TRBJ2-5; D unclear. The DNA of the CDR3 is TGCAGCGTAGCCCTCCGGGAGACCCAGTACTTC. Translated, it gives CSVALRETQYF.